Described below is a single T cell receptor (beta chain) sequence and its context. The antigen remains unidentified. This entry is derived from a study of beta chain features in type 1 diabetes. CD45RO/CCR7/CD25/CD127/CD95/CD27 separated CD4+ naive, central memory, regulatory and stem cell-like memory cells by sorting. All of the sorted populations showed purity greater than 98%. Every isolated RNA sample was fully reverse transcribed, so sequencing captured expressed TCRB transcripts. The table came from immunoSEQ multiplex PCR; TCRdb's copy has only in-frame clones and leaves some out. The data hold 810,000 or so clones, with around a sixth observed a single time. Trimming removed 0 bases from V and 6 bases from J, with 9 bases in between. There are 13 residues in the CDR3. Germline CDR1 MDHEN, CDR2 SYDVKM. Study-level results: The study found moderately but significantly shorter TCRB CDR3s in all four CD4+ subsets of Type 1 diabetes patients. Amplification by PCR could prefer shorter templates, with the same effect in patients and controls.

The TCR sequence derives from a young woman in good health. The chain uses TRBV28 and TRBJ2-7; either TRBD1 or TRBD2 may supply D (5 bases each). The sample comprised naive CD4+ T cells from blood. The CDR3 nucleotides are TGTGCCAGCAGTTTATGGGGGCGGGTCGAGCAGTACTTC. It codes for CASSLWGRVEQYF.